The T cell receptor (beta chain) described here comes from a study of metastatic and nonmetastatic thyroid tumors (dated by TCRdb to 2020 to 2021). Regarding the complete study: Repertoires from peripheral blood and from tumor or nodule tissue samples of malignant and benign thyroid patients were compared.

The library was prepared using PCR. Sequencing instrument: Illumina HiSeq 4000. The TCR beta-chain CDR3 region of each patient was profiled by high-throughput sequencing. In the authors' own workflow: The researchers built a classifier to tell apart papillary thyroid cancer patients with distant metastasis, based on CDR3 differences among clinicopathological groups. The Shannon index was used to assess repertoire diversity, and the Morisita-Horn index was used to assess tumor-blood repertoire similarity. Starting from the raw public reads, TCRdb applied fastp trimming at Q25, assembled clones with MiXCR and retained in-frame beta chains. These V and J calls are TCRdb output, not the study's own analysis. The sample table records 60,000 to 85,000 clones; around 19% of these occur just once. Around 13% of the sample belongs to the ten largest clones. CDR1 and CDR2 are read off the germline V gene (reference sequence) as DFQATT and SNEGSKA. V lost 2 bases and J lost 1 base; the stretch between them is 5 bases long. The CDR3, from cysteine to phenylalanine, totals 12 residues. Kept here is only the CDR3 DNA, which spans 36 bases and is read in frame from base 1.

The research as a whole found: TCR beta diversity was reported as significantly higher in malignant tumors than in benign nodules, in both blood and tumor samples.

As regards this clone: The target of this receptor is not known. Base qualities are not provided; no much larger clone lies one nucleotide away.

No treatment had been received by any patient before thyroid surgery. Patient clinical samples collected from about 2012 to 2018 were retrospectively analysed using T-cell receptor beta sequencing. Material for sequencing was blood. This chain is built from TRBV20-1 and TRBJ1-1, with the D gene not confidently named. The receptor was derived from a female donor with papillary thyroid cancer or a benign thyroid nodule (not recorded which). Some clones in this sample may be carry-over from other donors' samples. The CDR3 protein: CSARQPNTEAFF. Read as DNA, the sequence is TGCAGTGCTAGACAGCCGAACACTGAAGCTTTCTTT.